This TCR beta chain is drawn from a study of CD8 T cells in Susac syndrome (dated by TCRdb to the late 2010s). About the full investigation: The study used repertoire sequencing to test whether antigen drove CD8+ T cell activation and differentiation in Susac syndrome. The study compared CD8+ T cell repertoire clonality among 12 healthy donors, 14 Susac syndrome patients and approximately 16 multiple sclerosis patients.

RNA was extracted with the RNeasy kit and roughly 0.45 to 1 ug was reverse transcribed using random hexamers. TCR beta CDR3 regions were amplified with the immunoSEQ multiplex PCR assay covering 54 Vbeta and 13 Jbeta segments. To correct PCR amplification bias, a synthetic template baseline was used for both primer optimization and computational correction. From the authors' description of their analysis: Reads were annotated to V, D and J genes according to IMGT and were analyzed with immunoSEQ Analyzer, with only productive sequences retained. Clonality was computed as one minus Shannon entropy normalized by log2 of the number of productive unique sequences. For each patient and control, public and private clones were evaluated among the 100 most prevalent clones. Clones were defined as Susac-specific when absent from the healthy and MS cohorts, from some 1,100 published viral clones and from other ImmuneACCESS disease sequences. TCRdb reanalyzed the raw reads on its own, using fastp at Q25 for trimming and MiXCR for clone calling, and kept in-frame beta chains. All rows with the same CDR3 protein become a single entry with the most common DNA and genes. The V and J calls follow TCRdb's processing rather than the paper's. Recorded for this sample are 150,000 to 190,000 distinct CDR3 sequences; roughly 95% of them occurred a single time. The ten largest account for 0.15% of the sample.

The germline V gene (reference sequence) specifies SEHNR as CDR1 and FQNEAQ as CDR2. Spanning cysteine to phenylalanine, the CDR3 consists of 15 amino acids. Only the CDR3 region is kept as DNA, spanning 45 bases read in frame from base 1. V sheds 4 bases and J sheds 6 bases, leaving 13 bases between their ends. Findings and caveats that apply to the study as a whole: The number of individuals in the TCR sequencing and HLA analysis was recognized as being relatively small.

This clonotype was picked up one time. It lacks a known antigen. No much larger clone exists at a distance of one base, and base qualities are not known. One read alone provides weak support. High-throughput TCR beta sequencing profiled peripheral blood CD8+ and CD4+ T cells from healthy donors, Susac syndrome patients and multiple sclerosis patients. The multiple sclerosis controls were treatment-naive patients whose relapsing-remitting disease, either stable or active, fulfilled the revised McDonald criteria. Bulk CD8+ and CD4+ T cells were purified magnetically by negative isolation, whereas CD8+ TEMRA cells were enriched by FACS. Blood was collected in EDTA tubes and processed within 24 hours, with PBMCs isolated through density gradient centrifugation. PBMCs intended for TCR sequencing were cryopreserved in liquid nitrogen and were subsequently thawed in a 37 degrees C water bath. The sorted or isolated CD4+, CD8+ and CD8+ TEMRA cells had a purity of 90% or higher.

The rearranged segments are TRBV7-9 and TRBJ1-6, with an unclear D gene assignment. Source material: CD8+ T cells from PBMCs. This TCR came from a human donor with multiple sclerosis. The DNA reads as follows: TGTGCCAGCAGCTCCGGCGCAGCCGGTAATTCACCCCTCCACTTT. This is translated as CASSSGAAGNSPLHF.